This T cell receptor (beta chain) was captured in a study of cytomegalovirus exposure and HLA in healthy donors. A multiplex PCR was run with 60 Vbeta primers and 13 Jbeta primers. Libraries were prepared by immunoSEQ multiplex PCR; TCRdb keeps only in-frame clonotypes and omits some of them. The sample table includes around 100,000 clones. Germline V gives CDR1 SGHNT, CDR2 YYREEE (reference sequence). V dropped 3 bases and J dropped 9; count of bases not matched to a gene: 5. The CDR3 loop spans 13 amino acids. This sequence joins TRBV5-4 and TRBJ2-7; 11 nucleotides line up with TRBD1. Sequenced material: PBMCs. This sequence was found in a man under 40 in good health and CMV-seronegative. CDR3 in amino acids: CASSSGQGAGQYF. In nucleotides, the CDR3 is TGTGCCAGCAGCTCCGGACAGGGGGCGGGGCAGTACTTC.